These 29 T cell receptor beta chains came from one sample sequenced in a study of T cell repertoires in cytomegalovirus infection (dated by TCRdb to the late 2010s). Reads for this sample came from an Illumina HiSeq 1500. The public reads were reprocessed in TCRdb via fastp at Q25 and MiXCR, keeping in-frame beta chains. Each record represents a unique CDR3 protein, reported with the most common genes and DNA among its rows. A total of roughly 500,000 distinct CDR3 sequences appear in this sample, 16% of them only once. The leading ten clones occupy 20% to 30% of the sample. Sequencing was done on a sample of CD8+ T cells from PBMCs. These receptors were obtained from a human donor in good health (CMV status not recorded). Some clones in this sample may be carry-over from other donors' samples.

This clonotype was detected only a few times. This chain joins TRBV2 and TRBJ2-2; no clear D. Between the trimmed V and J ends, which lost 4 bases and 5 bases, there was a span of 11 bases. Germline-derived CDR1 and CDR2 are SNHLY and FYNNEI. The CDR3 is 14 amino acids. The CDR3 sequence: CASSALLETGELFF. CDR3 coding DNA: TGTGCCAGCAGTGCACTATTGGAAACCGGGGAGCTGTTTTTT.

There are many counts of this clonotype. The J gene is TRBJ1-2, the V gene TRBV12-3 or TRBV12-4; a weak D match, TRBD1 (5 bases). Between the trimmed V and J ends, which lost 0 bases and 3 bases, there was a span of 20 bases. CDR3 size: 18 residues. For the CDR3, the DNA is TGTGCCAGCAGTTTAGCGGCTTGGGACGGGGACGGGGACTATGGCTACACCTTC. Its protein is CASSLAAWDGDGDYGYTF.

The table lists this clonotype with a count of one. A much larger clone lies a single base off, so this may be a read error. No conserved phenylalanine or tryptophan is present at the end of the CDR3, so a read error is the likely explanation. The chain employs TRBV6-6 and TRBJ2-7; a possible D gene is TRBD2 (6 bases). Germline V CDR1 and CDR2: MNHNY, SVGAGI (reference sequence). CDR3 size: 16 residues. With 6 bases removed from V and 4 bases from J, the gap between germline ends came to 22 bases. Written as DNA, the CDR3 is TGTGCCAGCAGACCTCCCGGGGGTCCGGGATGGTACGAGCAGTACTTA. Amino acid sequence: CASRPPGGPGWYEQYL.

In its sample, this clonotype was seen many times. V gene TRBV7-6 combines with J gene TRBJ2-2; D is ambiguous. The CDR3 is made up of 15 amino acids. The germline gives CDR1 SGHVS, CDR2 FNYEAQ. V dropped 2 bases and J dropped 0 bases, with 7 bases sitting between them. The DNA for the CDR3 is TGTGCCAGCAGCTTAAAGCGCACGAACACCGGGGAGCTGTTTTTT. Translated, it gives CASSLKRTNTGELFF.

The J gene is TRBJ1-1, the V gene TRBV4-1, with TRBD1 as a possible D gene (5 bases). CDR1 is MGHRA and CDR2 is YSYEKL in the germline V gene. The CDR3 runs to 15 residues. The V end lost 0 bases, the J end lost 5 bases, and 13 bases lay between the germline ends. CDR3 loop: CASSQDRGYWTEAFF. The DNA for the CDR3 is TGCGCCAGCAGCCAAGATCGGGGGTATTGGACTGAAGCTTTCTTT.

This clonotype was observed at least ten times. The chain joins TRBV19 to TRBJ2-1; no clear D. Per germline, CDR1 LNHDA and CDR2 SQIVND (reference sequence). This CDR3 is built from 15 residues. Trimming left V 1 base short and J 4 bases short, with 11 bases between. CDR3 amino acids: CASSIALYYYNEQFF. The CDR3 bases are TGTGCCAGTAGTATAGCTCTTTACTATTACAATGAGCAGTTCTTC.

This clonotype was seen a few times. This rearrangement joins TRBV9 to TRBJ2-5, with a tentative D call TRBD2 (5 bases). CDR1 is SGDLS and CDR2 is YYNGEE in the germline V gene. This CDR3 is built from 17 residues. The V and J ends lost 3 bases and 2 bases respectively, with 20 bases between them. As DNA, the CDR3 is TGTGCCAGCAGCGATGGCCGGACCTCGGGGATACAAGAGACCCAGTACTTC. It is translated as CASSDGRTSGIQETQYF.

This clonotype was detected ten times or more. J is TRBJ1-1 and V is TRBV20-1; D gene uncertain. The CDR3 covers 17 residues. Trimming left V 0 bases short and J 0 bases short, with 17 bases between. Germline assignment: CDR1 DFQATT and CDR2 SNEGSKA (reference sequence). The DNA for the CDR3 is TGCAGTGCTAGAGATCCTACCTTTGAGGGCATGAACACTGAAGCTTTCTTT. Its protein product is CSARDPTFEGMNTEAFF.

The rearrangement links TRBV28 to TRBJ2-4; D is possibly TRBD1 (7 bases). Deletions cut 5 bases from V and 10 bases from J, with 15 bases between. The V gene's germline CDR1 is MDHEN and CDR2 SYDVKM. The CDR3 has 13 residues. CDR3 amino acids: CASSPGDSRIQYF. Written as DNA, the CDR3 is TGTGCCAGCAGTCCGGGGGACAGCCGTATTCAGTACTTC.

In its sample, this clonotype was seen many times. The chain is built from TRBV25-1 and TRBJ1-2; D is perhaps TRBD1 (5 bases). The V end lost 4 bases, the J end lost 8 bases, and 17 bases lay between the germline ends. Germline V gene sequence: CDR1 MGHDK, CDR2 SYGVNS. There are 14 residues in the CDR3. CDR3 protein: CASSVSGAVGGYTF. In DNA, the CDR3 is TGTGCCAGCAGTGTTTCCGGGGCTGTTGGAGGCTACACCTTC.

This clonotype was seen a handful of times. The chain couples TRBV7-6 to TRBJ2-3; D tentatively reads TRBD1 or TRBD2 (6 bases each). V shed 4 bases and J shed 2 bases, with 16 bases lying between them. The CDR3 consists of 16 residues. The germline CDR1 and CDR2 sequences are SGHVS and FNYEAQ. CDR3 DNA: TGTGCCAGCAGCTCGCCCGTGGAGGGGGACACAGATACGCAGTATTTT. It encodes CASSSPVEGDTDTQYF.

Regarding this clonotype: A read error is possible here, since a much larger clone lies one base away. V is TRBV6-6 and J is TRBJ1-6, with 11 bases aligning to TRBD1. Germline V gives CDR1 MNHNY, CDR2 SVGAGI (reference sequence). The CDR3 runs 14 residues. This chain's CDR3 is CATHPDRGRSPLPF. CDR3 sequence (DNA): TGTGCCACCCACCCGGACAGGGGGCGATCACCCCTCCCCTTT.

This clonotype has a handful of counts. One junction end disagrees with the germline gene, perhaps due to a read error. The CDR3 sequence: CASCFGGPKNGYTF. The CDR3 DNA reads as TGTGCCAGCTGTTTTGGGGGGCCGAAAAATGGCTACACCTTC. The chain joins TRBV27 to TRBJ1-2; a possible D gene is TRBD1 (6 bases). Germline CDR1 reads MNHEY; CDR2 reads SMNVEV (reference sequence). This CDR3 contains 14 residues.

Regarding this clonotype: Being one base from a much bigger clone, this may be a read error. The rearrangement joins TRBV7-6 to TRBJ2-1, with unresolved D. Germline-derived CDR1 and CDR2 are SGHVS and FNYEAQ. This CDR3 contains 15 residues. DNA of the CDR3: TGTTCCAGCAGCTTAGGAGCCCCCGCCTACAATGAGCAGTTCTTC. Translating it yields CSSSLGAPAYNEQFF.

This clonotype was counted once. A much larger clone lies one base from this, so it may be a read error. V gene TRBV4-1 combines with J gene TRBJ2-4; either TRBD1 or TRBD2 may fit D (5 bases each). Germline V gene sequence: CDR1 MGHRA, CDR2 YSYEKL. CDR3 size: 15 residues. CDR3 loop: CAGSGRPGNLDIQYF. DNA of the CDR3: TGCGCCGGCAGCGGTAGACCAGGGAACCTAGACATTCAGTACTTC.

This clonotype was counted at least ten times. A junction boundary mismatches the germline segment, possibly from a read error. The CDR3 coding sequence is TGTGCCAGCAGCCGACAGGGCTCCCACGAGCAGTACTTC. This sequence encodes CASSRQGSHEQYF. V gene TRBV7-6 combines with J gene TRBJ2-7; 7 bases align to TRBD1. The V gene's germline CDR1 is SGHVS and CDR2 FNYEAQ. CDR3 size: 13 residues.

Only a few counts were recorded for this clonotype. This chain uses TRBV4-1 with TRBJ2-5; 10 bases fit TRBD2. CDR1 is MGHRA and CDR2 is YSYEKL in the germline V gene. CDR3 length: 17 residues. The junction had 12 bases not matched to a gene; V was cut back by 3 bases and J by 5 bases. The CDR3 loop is CASSQRERGGRSETQYF. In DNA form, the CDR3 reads TGCGCCAGCAGCCAGAGGGAGCGGGGGGGCAGGTCGGAGACCCAGTACTTC.

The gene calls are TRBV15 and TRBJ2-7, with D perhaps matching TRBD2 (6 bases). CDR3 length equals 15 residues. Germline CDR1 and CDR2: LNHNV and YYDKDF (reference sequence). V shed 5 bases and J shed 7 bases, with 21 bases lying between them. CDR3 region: CATSPRPSPGEEQYF. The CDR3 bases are TGTGCCACCAGCCCACGTCCCTCCCCGGGAGAGGAGCAGTACTTC.

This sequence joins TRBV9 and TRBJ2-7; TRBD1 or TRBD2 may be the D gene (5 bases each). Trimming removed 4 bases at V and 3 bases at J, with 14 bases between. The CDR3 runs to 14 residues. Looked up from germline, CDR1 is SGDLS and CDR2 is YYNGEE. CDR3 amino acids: CASSTGTALYEQYF. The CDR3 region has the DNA TGTGCCAGCAGCACCGGGACCGCCCTCTACGAGCAGTACTTC.

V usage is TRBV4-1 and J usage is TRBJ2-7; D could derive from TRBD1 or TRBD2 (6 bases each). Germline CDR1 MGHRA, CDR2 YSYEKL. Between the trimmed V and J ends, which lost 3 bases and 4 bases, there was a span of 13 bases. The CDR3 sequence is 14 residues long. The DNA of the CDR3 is TGCGCCAGCAGCCAGGAGGGGGATGGATACGAGCAGTACTTC. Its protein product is CASSQEGDGYEQYF.

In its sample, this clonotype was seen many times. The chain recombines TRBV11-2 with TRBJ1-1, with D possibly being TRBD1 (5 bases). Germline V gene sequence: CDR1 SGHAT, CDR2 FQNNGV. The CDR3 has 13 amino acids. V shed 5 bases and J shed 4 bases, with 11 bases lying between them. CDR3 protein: CASSAGTGTEAFF. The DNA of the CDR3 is TGTGCCAGCAGCGCTGGGACGGGCACTGAAGCTTTCTTT. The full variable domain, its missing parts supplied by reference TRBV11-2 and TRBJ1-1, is EAGVAQSPRYKIIEKRQSVAFWCNPISGHATLYWYQQILGQGPKLLIQFQNNGVVDDSQLPKDRFSAERLKGVDSTLKIQPAKLEDSAVYLCASSAGTGTEAFFGQGTRLTVV.

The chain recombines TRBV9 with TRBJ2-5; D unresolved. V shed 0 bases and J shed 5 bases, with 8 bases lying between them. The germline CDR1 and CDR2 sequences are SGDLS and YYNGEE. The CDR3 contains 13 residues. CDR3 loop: CASSVANTETQYF. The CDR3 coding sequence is TGTGCCAGCAGCGTAGCAAATACGGAGACCCAGTACTTC.

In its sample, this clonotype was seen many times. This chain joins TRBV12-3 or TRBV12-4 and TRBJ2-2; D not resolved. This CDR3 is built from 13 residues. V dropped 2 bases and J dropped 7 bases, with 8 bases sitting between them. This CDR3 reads CASSLSGRGELFF. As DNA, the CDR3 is TGTGCCAGCAGTTTAAGTGGGCGCGGGGAGCTGTTTTTT.

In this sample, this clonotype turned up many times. The CDR3 sequence is CASSGVTSGSVADTQYF. Here the CDR3 DNA reads TGTGCCAGCAGCGGCGTGACTAGCGGGAGTGTAGCAGATACGCAGTATTTT. V gene TRBV11-2 combines with J gene TRBJ2-3, with 12 nucleotides matching TRBD2. V lost 5 bases, J lost 4 bases, and 10 bases stayed unmatched. CDR1 is SGHAT and CDR2 is FQNNGV in the germline V gene. The CDR3 sequence is 17 residues long.

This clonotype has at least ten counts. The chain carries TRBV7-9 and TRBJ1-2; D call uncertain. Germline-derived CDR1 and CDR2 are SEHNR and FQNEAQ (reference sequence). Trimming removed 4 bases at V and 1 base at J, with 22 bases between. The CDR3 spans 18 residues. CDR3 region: CASSSFDLRGADNYGYTF. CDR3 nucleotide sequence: TGTGCCAGCAGCTCATTTGACTTACGAGGCGCAGATAACTATGGCTACACCTTC.

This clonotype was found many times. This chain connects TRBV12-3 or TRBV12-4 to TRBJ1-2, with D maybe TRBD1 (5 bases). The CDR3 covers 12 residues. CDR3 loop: CAAGDVEYGYTF. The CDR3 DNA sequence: TGTGCAGCGGGGGATGTCGAATATGGCTACACCTTC.

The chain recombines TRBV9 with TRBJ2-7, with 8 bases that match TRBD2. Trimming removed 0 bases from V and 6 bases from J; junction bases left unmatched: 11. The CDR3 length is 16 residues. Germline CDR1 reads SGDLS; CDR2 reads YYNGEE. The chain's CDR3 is CASSVASEREFTEQYF. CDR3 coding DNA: TGTGCCAGCAGCGTAGCTTCGGAGCGGGAGTTCACCGAGCAGTACTTC.

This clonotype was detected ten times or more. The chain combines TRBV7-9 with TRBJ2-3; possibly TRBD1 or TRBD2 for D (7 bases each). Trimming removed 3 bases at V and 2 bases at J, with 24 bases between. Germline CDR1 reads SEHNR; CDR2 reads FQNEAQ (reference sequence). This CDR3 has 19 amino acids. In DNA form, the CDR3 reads TGTGCCAGCAGCTTGCCCCAGGGGGAGGGGGCCTCCTACACAGATACGCAGTATTTT. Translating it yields CASSLPQGEGASYTDTQYF.

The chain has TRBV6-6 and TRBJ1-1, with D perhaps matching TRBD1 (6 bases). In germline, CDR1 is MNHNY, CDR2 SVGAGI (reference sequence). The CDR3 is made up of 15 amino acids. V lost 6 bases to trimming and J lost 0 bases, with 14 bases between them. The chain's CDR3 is CASSWTARMNTEAFF. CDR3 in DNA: TGTGCCAGCAGCTGGACAGCACGGATGAACACTGAAGCTTTCTTT.